This T cell receptor (beta chain) was retrieved from a study of blood T cell repertoires in COVID-19. About the study: Acute-phase and convalescent COVID-19 samples originated in the United States, Italy and Spain. The analysed material was cDNA or gDNA that came from T cells, B-cell-depleted T cells, or PBMCs.

Trimming removed 4 bases at V and 2 bases at J, with 12 bases between. Per germline, CDR1 LGHDT and CDR2 YNNKEL (reference sequence). The CDR3 loop spans 14 amino acids. This clone was seen a few times. Study processing details: Amplification with reference gene primers provided the estimates of nucleated cell counts. Generated by immunoSEQ multiplex PCR, the TCRdb table keeps only in-frame clones and is missing some. V and J calls and clone size follow that table, whereas D and trimming were derived from the DNA. The repertoire holds roughly 150,000 clones, approximately 80% seen once, with approximately 15% in the top ten.

The chain carries TRBV3-1 (or the pseudogene TRBV3-2) and TRBJ2-7, with D possibly matching TRBD1 (6 bases). The clonotype was recovered from an elderly woman with acute or convalescent COVID-19. The sequenced sample was peripheral blood. CDR3 DNA: TGTGCCAGCAGCCTTGGGGGCCAGACCTACGAGCAGTACTTC. Translating gives CASSLGGQTYEQYF.